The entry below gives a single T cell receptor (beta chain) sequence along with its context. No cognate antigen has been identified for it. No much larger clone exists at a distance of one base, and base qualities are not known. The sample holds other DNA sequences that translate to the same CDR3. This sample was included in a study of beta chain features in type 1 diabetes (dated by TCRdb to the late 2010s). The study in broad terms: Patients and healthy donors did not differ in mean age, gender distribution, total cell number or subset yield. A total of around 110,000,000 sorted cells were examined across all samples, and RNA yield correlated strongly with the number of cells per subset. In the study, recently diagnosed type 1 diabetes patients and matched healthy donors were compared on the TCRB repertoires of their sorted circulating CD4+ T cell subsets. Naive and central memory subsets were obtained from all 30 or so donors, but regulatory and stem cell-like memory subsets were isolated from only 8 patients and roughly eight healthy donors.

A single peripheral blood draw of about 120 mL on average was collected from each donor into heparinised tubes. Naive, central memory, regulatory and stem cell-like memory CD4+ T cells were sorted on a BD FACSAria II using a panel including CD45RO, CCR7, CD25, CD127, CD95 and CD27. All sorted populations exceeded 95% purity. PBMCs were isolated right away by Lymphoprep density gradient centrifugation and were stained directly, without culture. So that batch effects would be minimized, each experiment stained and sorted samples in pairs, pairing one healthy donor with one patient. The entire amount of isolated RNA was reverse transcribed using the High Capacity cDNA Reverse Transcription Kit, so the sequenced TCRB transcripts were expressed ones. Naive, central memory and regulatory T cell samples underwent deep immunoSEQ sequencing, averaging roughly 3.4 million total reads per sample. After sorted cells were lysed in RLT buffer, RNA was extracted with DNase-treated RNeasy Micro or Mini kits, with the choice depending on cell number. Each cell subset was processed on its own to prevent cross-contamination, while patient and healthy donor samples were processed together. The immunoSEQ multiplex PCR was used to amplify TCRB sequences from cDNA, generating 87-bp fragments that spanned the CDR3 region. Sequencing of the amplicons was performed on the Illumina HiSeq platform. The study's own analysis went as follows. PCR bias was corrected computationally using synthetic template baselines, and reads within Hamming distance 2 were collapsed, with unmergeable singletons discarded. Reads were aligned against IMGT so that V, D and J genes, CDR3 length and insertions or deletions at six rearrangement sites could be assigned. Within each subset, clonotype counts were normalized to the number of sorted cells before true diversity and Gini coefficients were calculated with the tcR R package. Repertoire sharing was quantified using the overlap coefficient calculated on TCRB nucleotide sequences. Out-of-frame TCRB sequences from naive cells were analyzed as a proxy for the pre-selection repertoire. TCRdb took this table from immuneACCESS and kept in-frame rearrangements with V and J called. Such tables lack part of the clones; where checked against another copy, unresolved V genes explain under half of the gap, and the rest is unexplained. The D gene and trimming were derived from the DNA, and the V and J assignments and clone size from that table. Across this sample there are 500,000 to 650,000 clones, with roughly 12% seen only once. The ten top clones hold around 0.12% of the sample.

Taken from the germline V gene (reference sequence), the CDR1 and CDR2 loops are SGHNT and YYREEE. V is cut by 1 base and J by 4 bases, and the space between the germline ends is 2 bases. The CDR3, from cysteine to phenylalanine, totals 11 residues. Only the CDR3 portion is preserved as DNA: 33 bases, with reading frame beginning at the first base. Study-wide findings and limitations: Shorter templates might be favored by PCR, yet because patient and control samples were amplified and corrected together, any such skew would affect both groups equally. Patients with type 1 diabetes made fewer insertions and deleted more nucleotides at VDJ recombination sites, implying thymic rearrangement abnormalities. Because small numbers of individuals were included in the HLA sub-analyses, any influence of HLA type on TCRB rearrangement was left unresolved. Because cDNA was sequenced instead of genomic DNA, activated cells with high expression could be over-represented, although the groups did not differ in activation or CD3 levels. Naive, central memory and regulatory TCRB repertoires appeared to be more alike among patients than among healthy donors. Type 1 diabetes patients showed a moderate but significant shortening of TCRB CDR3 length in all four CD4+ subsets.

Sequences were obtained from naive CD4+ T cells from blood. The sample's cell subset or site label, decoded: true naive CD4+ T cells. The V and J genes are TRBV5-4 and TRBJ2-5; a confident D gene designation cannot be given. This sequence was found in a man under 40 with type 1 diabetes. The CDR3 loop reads CASSLRETQYF. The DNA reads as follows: TGTGCCAGCAGCTTGAGAGAGACCCAGTACTTC.